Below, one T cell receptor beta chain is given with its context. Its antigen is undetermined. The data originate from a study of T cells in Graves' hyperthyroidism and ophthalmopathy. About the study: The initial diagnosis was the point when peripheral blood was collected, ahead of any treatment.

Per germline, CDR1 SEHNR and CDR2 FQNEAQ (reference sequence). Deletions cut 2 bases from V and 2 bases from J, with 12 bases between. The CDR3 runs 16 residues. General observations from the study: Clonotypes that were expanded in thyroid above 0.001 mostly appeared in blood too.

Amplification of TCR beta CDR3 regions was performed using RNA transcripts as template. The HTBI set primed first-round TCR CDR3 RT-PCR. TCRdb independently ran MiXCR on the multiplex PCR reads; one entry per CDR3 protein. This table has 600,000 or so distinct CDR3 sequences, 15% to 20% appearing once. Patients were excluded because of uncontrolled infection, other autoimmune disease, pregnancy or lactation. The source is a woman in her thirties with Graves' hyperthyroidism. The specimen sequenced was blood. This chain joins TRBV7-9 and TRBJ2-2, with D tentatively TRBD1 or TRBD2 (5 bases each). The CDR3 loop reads CASSLKDRLNTGELFF. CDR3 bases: TGTGCCAGCAGCTTAAAAGACAGACTAAACACCGGGGAGCTGTTTTTT. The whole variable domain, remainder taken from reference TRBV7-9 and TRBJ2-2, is DTGVSQNPRHKITKRGQNVTFRCDPISEHNRLYWYRQTLGQGPEFLTYFQNEAQLEKSRLLSDRFSAERPKGSFSTLEIQRTEQGDSAMYLCASSLKDRLNTGELFFGEGSRLTVL.